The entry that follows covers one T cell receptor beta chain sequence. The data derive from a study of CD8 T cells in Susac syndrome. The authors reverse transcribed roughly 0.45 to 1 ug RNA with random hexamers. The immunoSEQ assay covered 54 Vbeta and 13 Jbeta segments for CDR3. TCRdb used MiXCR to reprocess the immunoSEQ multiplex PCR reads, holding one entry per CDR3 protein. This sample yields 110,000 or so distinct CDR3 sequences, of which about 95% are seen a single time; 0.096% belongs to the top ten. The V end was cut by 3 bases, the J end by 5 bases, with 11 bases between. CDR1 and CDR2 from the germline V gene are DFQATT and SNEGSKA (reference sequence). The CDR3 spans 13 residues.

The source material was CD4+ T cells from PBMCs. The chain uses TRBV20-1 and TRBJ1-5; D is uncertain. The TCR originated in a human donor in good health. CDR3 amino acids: CSARGGPYQPQHF. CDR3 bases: TGCAGTGCTAGGGGTGGGCCCTATCAGCCCCAGCATTTT.